What follows are 18 T cell receptor beta chains derived from one specimen sequenced in a study of T cell therapy after organ transplantation. Sequencing used immunoSEQ multiplex PCR; TCRdb keeps in-frame clones, though not all of them. This sample has about 48,000 clones, with approximately 94% found just once. Their target antigens are unknown. Sequences were derived from CD8+ T cells from blood, sampled before autologous CMV-specific T cell therapy. The source is a human patient who had received a solid organ transplant and had CMV disease.

The gene calls are TRBV11-2 and TRBJ1-2; D call uncertain. The germline V gene encodes CDR1 SGHAT and CDR2 FQNNGV. The germline V and J ends were trimmed by 5 bases and 0 bases, with 16 bases remaining between them. This CDR3 region has 16 residues. The CDR3, as DNA: TGTGCCAGCAGCGGAGGCGGATCCCAAGCTAACTATGGCTACACCTTC. Residues: CASSGGGSQANYGYTF.

The J gene is TRBJ2-4, the V gene TRBV5-1, with 8 bases lining up with TRBD1. The CDR3 extends over 18 amino acids. V lost 4 bases to trimming and J lost 0 bases; unmatched junction nucleotides: 12. Germline CDR1 is SGHRS and CDR2 is YFSETQ. In DNA, the CDR3 is TGCGCCAGCAGCCTCCGGACAGGGAGCGAAATAGCCAAAAACATTCAGTACTTC. This translates into CASSLRTGSEIAKNIQYF.

The gene calls are TRBV5-6 and TRBJ2-2, with 12 nucleotides matching TRBD2. The CDR3 consists of 17 residues. Germline lookup yields CDR1 SGHDT and CDR2 YYEEEE. V was clipped by 0 bases and J by 6 bases; unmatched bases: 6. CDR3 protein: CASSLESLAGGPGELFF. As DNA, the CDR3 is TGTGCCAGCAGCTTGGAATCCCTAGCGGGAGGGCCCGGGGAGCTGTTTTTT.

This clone was detected only a few times. The chain carries TRBV5-1 and TRBJ2-5, with 9 bases that match TRBD2. This CDR3 comprises 16 residues. J gave up 3 bases and V 3 bases, and 9 bases lay outside the gene matches. Germline loops: CDR1 SGHRS, CDR2 YFSETQ. The DNA of the CDR3 is TGCGCCAGCAGCTCACCAGCGGGGGGTATAAAAGAGACCCAGTACTTC. The encoded protein is CASSSPAGGIKETQYF.

The genes are TRBV29-1 and TRBJ2-1; weak D call: TRBD2 (6 bases). Germline V lookup: CDR1 SQVTM, CDR2 ANQGSEA. Trimming took 4 bases from V and 6 from J, leaving 7 bases between them. There are 11 residues in the CDR3. CDR3 sequence reads: CSVGLGNEQFF. DNA for the CDR3: TGCAGCGTTGGACTAGGCAATGAGCAGTTCTTC.

V and J are TRBV19 and TRBJ1-4, with D unresolved. Germline V gene lookup returns CDR1 LNHDA and CDR2 SQIVND (reference sequence). CDR3 length equals 16 residues. V shed 0 bases and J shed 4 bases, with 12 bases lying between them. CDR3 DNA: TGTGCCAGTAGTATAGAGTCTATTGAGTATAATGAAAAACTGTTTTTT. Encoded protein: CASSIESIEYNEKLFF.

This rearrangement joins TRBV9 to TRBJ1-1, with 11 bases matching TRBD1. Germline V lookup: CDR1 SGDLS, CDR2 YYNGEE. The CDR3 has 15 amino acids. V lost 1 base and J lost 7; bases outside the gene matches: 6. The CDR3 loop is CASSVRTGGASEAFF. In DNA, the CDR3 is TGTGCCAGCAGCGTAAGGACAGGGGGCGCAAGTGAAGCTTTCTTT.

This chain connects TRBV27 to TRBJ2-1; D ambiguous. The CDR3 contains 14 residues. V was cut by 5 bases and J by 9 bases, with 17 bases left in between. Germline values: CDR1 MNHEY, CDR2 SMNVEV (reference sequence). In DNA form, the CDR3 reads TGTGCCAGCAGTACACAAACGATCGGTGTTGAGCAGTTCTTC. Its translation: CASSTQTIGVEQFF.

The CDR3 loop reads CASSPRGAEAFF. The DNA for the CDR3 is TGTGCCAGCTCACCACGGGGGGCTGAAGCTTTCTTT. This chain joins TRBV18 and TRBJ1-1; TRBD1 might be the D (5 bases). CDR1 and CDR2 (germline): KGHSH, LQKENI. The CDR3 spans 12 residues. Trimming removed 1 base at V and 6 bases at J, with 6 bases between.

The chain is built from TRBV4-1 and TRBJ2-7; 8 bases agree with TRBD1. The length of the CDR3 is 16 residues. The ends lost 1 base at V and 7 bases at J; junction bases unmatched: 12. Germline V lookup: CDR1 MGHRA, CDR2 YSYEKL. The CDR3 sequence: CASSQALAGGIYEQYF. CDR3 DNA sequence: TGCGCCAGCAGCCAAGCCCTGGCAGGGGGCATATATGAGCAGTACTTC.

The chain employs TRBV9 and TRBJ1-1; possible D gene TRBD1, 6 bases. The CDR3 consists of 15 residues. Trimming took off 0 bases at V and 5 bases at J, with 14 bases between the two ends. CDR1 SGDLS and CDR2 YYNGEE come from the germline V gene. Written as DNA, the CDR3 is TGTGCCAGCAGCGTAGGAGGGGGGCTGAGAACTGAAGCTTTCTTT. It yields the protein CASSVGGGLRTEAFF.

The V and J genes are TRBV10-2 and TRBJ1-1; TRBD1 is a possible D gene (6 bases). Germline V lookup: CDR1 WSHSY, CDR2 SAAADI. The CDR3 runs to 15 residues. The V end lost 2 bases, the J end lost 3 bases, and 13 bases lay between the germline ends. The CDR3 reads CASSENDRFHTEAFF. DNA for the CDR3: TGCGCCAGCAGTGAGAATGACAGGTTCCACACTGAAGCTTTCTTT.

The chain couples TRBV11-2 to TRBJ2-4; TRBD1 might be the D (6 bases). Germline V gene data show CDR1 as SGHAT and CDR2 as FQNNGV. The CDR3 is made up of 13 amino acids. The ends were cut back, 3 bases at V and 8 bases at J, with 11 bases in the middle. CDR3: CASSLGAGDIQYF. In DNA, the CDR3 is TGTGCCAGCAGCTTGGGGGCCGGGGACATTCAGTACTTC.

This chain uses TRBV5-5 with TRBJ1-2, with TRBD1 matching over 7 bases. Germline CDR1 and CDR2: SGHKS and YYEKEE (reference sequence). The V gene end was trimmed by 4 bases and the J gene end by 0 bases; junction bases not matched to a gene: 6. This CDR3 is built from 15 residues. CDR3 bases: TGTGCCAGCAGCCCGTGGGACAGAGCTAACTATGGCTACACCTTC. Translating it yields CASSPWDRANYGYTF.

The V gene is TRBV27, the J gene TRBJ1-2, with a weak D call TRBD1 (5 bases). The CDR3 extends over 13 amino acids. Germline V CDR1 and CDR2: MNHEY, SMNVEV (reference sequence). Trimming left V 6 bases short and J 2 bases short, with 10 bases between. The DNA for the CDR3 is TGTGCCAGCAGAACCACAGGAAACTATGGCTACACCTTC. Its protein is CASRTTGNYGYTF.

The V and J genes are TRBV7-6 and TRBJ1-1; D call uncertain. This CDR3 is 13 amino acids long. Trimming took 0 bases from V and 4 from J, leaving 6 bases between them. From germline, CDR1 is SGHVS and CDR2 FNYEAQ. The CDR3 DNA reads as TGTGCCAGCAGCTTAGCTTGGGCCACTGAAGCTTTCTTT. This sequence encodes CASSLAWATEAFF.

The V gene is TRBV13, the J gene TRBJ2-1; maybe TRBD1 (6 bases). This CDR3 spans 15 amino acids. Trimming left V 4 bases short and J 4 bases short, with 14 bases between. The germline CDR1 and CDR2 sequences are PRHDT and FYEKMQ (reference sequence). CDR3 sequence: CASSSLGQGYNEQFF. CDR3 coding DNA: TGTGCCAGCAGCTCATTGGGGCAGGGGTACAATGAGCAGTTCTTC.

This sequence joins TRBV25-1 and TRBJ2-1, with no clear D. CDR3 length: 13 residues. Germline V CDR1 and CDR2: MGHDK, SYGVNS. The ends were cut back, 8 bases at V and 9 bases at J, with 17 bases in the middle. The DNA for the CDR3 is TGTGCCAGCGACCGATCGGACGGACCTGAGCAGTTCTTC. This codes for CASDRSDGPEQFF.